This T cell receptor beta chain was profiled in a study of human T cells and chemical hapten exposure (dated by TCRdb to about 2021). Background on the whole study: For sensitization, 2% DPC in acetone was applied to an approximately 2 cm by approximately 2 cm area of upper inner arm skin. Throughout the roughly 23-week study period, patients were also given weekly therapeutic DPC doses on the scalp. Patch tests used Finn chambers with 0.01% DPC on the upper back, scored after 6 days by International Contact Dermatitis Research Group standards. Most of the patients in the cohort were female, and the cohort covered alopecia areata with under or over 50% scalp involvement, alopecia totalis and alopecia universalis. Libraries were pooled for sequencing, and per-sample TCR yields varied mainly because of small differences in library volumes within the pool. The study tracked peripheral blood TCR repertoire changes in vivo during primary and secondary sensitization to the hapten diphenylcyclopropenone (DPC) in alopecia patients. Blood samples were taken from patients before sensitization (week 0) and at 2, 6 and about 24 weeks after DPC sensitization. For TCR sequencing, blood came from over 25 alopecia patients at anywhere from one to four time points (pre-sensitization, 2, 6 and 24 weeks). Broad study findings and their caveats: All patients had alopecia, a presumed autoimmune disease, so their immune response might differ from that of healthy individuals. Repeated subsampling changed both the strength of the expansion versus patch-test correlation and the threshold at which that correlation became significant. The number of TCRs above 1 in 1000 frequency did not change with DPC sensitization; there was no evidence of global repertoire structure alterations. A positive correlation was found between the number of PT1 expanded TCRs and patch test score, with significance reached at thresholds 8, 16 and 32 but not 4. Expanded TCRs formed significantly more large CDR3 similarity clusters than pre-sensitization or healthy control sets, consistent with antigen-driven responses.

The intended sense of this specimen's time point label: patch test 1, 2 weeks after DPC sensitization. The sample's treatment or condition, from its label and the paper: therapeutic diphenylcyclopropenone sensitization with weekly scalp DPC. At each patch-test visit, blood was drawn before the patch test was applied. Eligible patients were aged 18 to 70, diagnosed with alopecia, deemed suitable for DPC therapy, and excluded if pregnant. Total RNA was isolated from unfractionated whole blood collected in Tempus Blood RNA tubes. On this clonotype: This receptor's antigen is unknown. Base-call qualities are not available, and no considerably larger clone is one nucleotide away.

The library was obtained by RACE. The run used a NextSeq 500. During library preparation, unique molecular identifiers were attached to individual cDNA molecules so that TCRs could be counted quantitatively and reproducibly. From each blood RNA sample, both TCR alpha and TCR beta chains were sequenced. Per the source publication's procedure: A median of roughly 99,000 TCRs per sample was observed, with a range of about 23,224 to 700,000. V, J and CDR3 annotation of the TCR reads was performed with the Decombinator software suite. For PS versus PT1 abundance plots, all samples were subsampled to the same number of TCRs (28,000). TCRs were defined as expanded if absent before sensitization and observed at least eight times at the 2-week time point. TCRdb redid the processing of the public reads, applying fastp at Q25 and MiXCR, and retained in-frame beta chains. Each entry is one CDR3 protein sequence, shown with its most common DNA and genes. None of the V and J calls come from the authors' own analysis; TCRdb made them. Counted in this sample were about 110,000 distinct CDR3 sequences; about 11% of them appeared once. Roughly 3.2% of the sample goes to the ten largest clones.

The sample consisted of whole blood, taken in connection with sensitization to the hapten diphenylcyclopropenone (DPC). This receptor was identified in a woman aged 40 to 50 with alopecia areata. Some clones in this sample may be carry-over from other donors' samples.

The DNA sequence reads TGTGCCAGCAGTGAATGGTGGGACAGCCCCCACCGTGATGAGACCCAGTACTTC. Its protein product is CASSEWWDSPHRDETQYF. The chain couples TRBV25-1 to TRBJ2-5; 7 nucleotides in the junction match TRBD1. From the germline V gene, CDR1 is MGHDK and CDR2 is SYGVNS. The CDR3 runs 18 residues from the cysteine to the phenylalanine. Just CDR3 DNA is preserved here, 54 bases in frame from base 1. Germline trimming: 1 base from V, 5 bases from J; junction bases outside gene matches: 16.